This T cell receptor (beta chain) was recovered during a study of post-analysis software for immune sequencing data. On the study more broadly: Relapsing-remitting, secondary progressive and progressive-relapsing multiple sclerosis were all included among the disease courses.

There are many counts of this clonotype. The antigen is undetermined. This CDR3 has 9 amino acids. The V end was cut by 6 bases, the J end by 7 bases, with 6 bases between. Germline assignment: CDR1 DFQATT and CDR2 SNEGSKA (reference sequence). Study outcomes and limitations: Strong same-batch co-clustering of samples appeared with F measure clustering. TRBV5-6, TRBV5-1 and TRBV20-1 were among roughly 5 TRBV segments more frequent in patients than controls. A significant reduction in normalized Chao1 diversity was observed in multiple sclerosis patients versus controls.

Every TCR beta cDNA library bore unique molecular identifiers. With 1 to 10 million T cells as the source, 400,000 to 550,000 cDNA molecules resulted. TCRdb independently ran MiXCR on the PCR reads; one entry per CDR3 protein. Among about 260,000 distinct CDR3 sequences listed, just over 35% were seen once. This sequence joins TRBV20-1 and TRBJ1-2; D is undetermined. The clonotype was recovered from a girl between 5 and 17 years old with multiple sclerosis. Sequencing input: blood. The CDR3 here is CSARSGYTF. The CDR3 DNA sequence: TGCAGTGCCCGGAGTGGCTACACCTTC.